Each of the 11 T cell receptor beta chains below was sequenced from the same sample in a study of blood T cell repertoires in COVID-19 (TCRdb year 2020). Library construction relied on the immunoSEQ multiplex PCR assay. In TCRdb, the immuneACCESS table is reduced to in-frame sequences with V and J assigned. These tables do not hold every clone; where another copy was compared, an unresolved V gene accounts for under half, and the others remain unexplained. The sample table records 500,000 or so clones; approximately 86% of these occur just once. Of the sample, 0.7% is held by the ten largest clones. Sequenced: PBMCs or T cells enriched from blood (not recorded which). These receptors were obtained from a young woman who had recovered from COVID-19.

J is TRBJ1-1 and V is TRBV19; TRBD1 aligns across 10 bases. Germline V CDR1 and CDR2: LNHDA, SQIVND (reference sequence). The CDR3 is 17 residues long. V lost 2 bases, J lost 3 bases, and 9 bases stayed unmatched. The CDR3 sequence: CASSIIRGTGEDTEAFF. CDR3 sequence (DNA): TGTGCCAGTAGTATAATTAGGGGGACAGGGGAGGACACTGAAGCTTTCTTT.

The chain carries TRBV11-2 and TRBJ2-7, with a possible D match to TRBD2 (6 bases). V was cut by 4 bases and J by 5 bases, with 24 bases left in between. Germline CDR1 is SGHAT and CDR2 is FQNNGV. This CDR3 has 17 amino acids. The CDR3 reads CASSSLSGSSPSHEQYF. The CDR3 DNA reads as TGTGCCAGCAGCTCCCTCAGCGGGTCGTCCCCGAGTCACGAGCAGTACTTC.

The chain is built from TRBV18 and TRBJ2-2, with TRBD1 as a possible D gene (5 bases). Germline CDR1 is KGHSH and CDR2 is LQKENI. The CDR3 length is 15 residues. Trimming removed 3 bases at V and 6 bases at J, with 14 bases between. The CDR3 region has the DNA TGTGCCAGCTCACCCTCCCCGCAGGGTGCCGGGGAGCTGTTTTTT. It translates to CASSPSPQGAGELFF.

This clone was counted a few times. The chain uses TRBV30 and TRBJ1-1, with 7 bases that match TRBD1. This CDR3 is 14 amino acids long. V was pared by 0 bases and J by 5 bases, with 6 bases of the junction left unmatched. Germline CDR1 GTSNPN, CDR2 SVGIG (reference sequence). The CDR3 bases are TGTGCCTGGAGTGTACTCAGGGGGATAACTGAAGCTTTCTTT. This encodes CAWSVLRGITEAFF.

The rearrangement links TRBV9 to TRBJ1-1; 8 positions match TRBD1. Trimming cost V 4 bases and J 11 bases; bases outside gene matches: 10. This CDR3 is built from 13 residues. Germline CDR1 SGDLS, CDR2 YYNGEE. CDR3 loop: CASSPGQGNQAFF. The CDR3 DNA follows: TGTGCCAGCAGCCCTGGACAGGGCAATCAGGCTTTCTTT.

The CDR3 sequence is CSASNRMEDANTEAFF. The CDR3 DNA reads as TGCAGTGCTAGTAACCGAATGGAGGACGCAAACACTGAAGCTTTCTTT. This chain joins TRBV20-1 and TRBJ1-1, with D unclear. The CDR3 runs 16 residues. Trimming removed 3 bases from V and 2 bases from J, with 19 bases in between. CDR1 is DFQATT and CDR2 is SNEGSKA in the germline V gene (reference sequence).

The chain joins TRBV2 to TRBJ1-1; TRBD1 matches at 12 bases. The germline gives CDR1 SNHLY, CDR2 FYNNEI. The length of the CDR3 is 16 residues. V lost 4 bases and J lost 10; bases outside the gene matches: 13. The CDR3 loop is CASSAYGTGGPRGAFF. The CDR3 DNA reads TGTGCCAGCAGTGCCTACGGGACAGGGGGCCCCCGGGGAGCTTTCTTT.

The chain joins TRBV30 to TRBJ2-2; 14 positions match TRBD2. J was trimmed by 7 bases and V by 7 bases; bases with no gene match: 14. Per germline, CDR1 GTSNPN and CDR2 SVGIG (reference sequence). The CDR3 consists of 17 residues. The CDR3 region is CALSLGLAGAQGGELFF. The CDR3 DNA follows: TGTGCCTTATCCCTGGGACTAGCGGGGGCCCAAGGCGGGGAGCTGTTTTTT.

This sequence joins TRBV11-2 and TRBJ2-3, with D possibly TRBD1 on 6 matching bases. The CDR3 runs to 15 residues. CDR1 is SGHAT and CDR2 is FQNNGV in the germline V gene. V shed 5 bases and J shed 1 base, with 13 bases lying between them. Written as DNA, the CDR3 is TGTGCCAGCAGCCCCCGGGCAGGGGGCACAGATACGCAGTATTTT. Translated: CASSPRAGGTDTQYF.

The rearrangement links TRBV4-1 to TRBJ2-7, with 7 bases matching TRBD2. The germline gives CDR1 MGHRA, CDR2 YSYEKL. This CDR3 has 16 residues. The J segment lost 0 bases and the V segment lost 4 bases, leaving 9 bases of the junction unmatched. CDR3 protein: CASSPRLAASSYEQYF. As DNA, the CDR3 is TGCGCCAGCAGCCCCCGCCTAGCGGCAAGCTCCTACGAGCAGTACTTC.

The CDR3 region is CASSPGGLAAGELFF. CDR3 bases: TGTGCCAGTAGTCCCGGCGGACTAGCAGCCGGGGAGCTGTTTTTT. V and J are TRBV19 and TRBJ2-2, with TRBD2 matching over 8 bases. J gave up 6 bases and V 5 bases, and 8 bases lay outside the gene matches. Germline CDR1 is LNHDA and CDR2 is SQIVND (reference sequence). The CDR3 is made up of 15 amino acids.